This T cell receptor beta chain was profiled in a study of regulatory T cells in long-lasting Graves disease. Notes on the study in general: Because few samples were included, accuracy may have been lower.

Of note for this clonotype: Its antigen is still unknown.

V shed 4 bases and J shed 4 bases, with 14 bases lying between them. This CDR3 has 14 amino acids. Indicated time point: newly diagnosed GD, antithyroid drugs for less than 3 months. The TCR library was made from RNA that had been extracted from PBMCs in TRIzol. Tubes containing EDTA received approximately 9.8 milliliters of drawn peripheral blood. The TCR beta library used iRepertoire HTBI primers with Arm-PCR amplification of CDR3. TCRdb called the multiplex PCR reads again in MiXCR, with one record for every CDR3 protein. The sample consists of fewer than 350,000 distinct CDR3 sequences, under 20% of them appearing once.

This TCR came from a female donor with Graves disease. V and J are TRBV12-3 or TRBV12-4 and TRBJ2-7, with a tentative D call TRBD2 (6 bases). This sample comprised peripheral blood mononuclear cells (PBMCs), obtained at new diagnosis, from a patient treated with antithyroid drugs. The CDR3 loop reads CASSSAGPIYEQYF. The DNA of the CDR3 is TGTGCCAGCAGTTCGGCGGGACCGATTTACGAGCAGTACTTC.